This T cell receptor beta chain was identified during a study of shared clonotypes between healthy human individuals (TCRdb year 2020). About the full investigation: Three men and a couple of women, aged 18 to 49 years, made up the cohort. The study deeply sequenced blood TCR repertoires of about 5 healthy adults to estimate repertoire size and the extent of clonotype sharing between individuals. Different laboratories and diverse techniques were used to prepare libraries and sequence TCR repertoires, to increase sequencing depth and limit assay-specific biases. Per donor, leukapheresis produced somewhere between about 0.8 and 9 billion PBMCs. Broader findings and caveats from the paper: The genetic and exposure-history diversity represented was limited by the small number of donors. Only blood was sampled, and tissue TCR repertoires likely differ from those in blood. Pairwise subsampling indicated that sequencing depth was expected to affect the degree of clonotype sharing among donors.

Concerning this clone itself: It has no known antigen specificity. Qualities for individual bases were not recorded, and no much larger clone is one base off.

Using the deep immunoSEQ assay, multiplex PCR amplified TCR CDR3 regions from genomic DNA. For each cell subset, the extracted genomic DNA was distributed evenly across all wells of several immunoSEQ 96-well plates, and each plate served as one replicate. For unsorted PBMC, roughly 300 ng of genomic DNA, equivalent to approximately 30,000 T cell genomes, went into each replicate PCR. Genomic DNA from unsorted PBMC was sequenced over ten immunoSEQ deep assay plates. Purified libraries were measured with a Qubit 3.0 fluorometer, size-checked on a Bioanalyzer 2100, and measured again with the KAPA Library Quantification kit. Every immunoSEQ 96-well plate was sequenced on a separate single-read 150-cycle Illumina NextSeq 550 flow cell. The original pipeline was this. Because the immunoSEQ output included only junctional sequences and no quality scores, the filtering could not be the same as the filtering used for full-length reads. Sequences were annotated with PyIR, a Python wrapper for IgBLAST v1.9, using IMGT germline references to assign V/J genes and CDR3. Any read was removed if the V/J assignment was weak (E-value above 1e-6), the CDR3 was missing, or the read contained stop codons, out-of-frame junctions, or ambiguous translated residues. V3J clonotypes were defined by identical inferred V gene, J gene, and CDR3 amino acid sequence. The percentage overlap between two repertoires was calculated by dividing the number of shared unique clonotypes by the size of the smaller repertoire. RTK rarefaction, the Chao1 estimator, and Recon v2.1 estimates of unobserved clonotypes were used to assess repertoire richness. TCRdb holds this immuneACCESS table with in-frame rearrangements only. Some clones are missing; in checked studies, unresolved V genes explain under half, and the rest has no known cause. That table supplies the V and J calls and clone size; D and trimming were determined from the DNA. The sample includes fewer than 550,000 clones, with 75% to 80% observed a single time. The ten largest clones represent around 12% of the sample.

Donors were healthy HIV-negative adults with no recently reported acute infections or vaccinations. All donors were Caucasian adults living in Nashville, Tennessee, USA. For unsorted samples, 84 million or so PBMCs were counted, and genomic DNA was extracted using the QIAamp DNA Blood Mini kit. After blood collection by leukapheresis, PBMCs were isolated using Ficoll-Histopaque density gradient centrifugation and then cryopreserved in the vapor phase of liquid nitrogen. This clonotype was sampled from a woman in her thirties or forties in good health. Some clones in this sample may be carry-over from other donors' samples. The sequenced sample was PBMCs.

In nucleotides, the sequence is TGTGCCAGCAGCGGACTAGCGGGGACCACAGATACGCAGTATTTT. Translated, it reads CASSGLAGTTDTQYF. The rearrangement combines TRBV6-4 with TRBJ2-3, with 12 bases aligning to TRBD2. Here V drops 6 bases and J drops 2 bases, and the junction holds 3 bases not matched to any gene. Measured from the cysteine to the phenylalanine, the CDR3 is 15 residues long. Only CDR3 DNA remains: 45 bases, in frame from the first base. CDR1 and CDR2, per the germline V gene, are MRHNA and SNTAGT.